Sequencing of this T cell receptor beta chain was carried out in a study of T cell changes during pregnancy in multiple sclerosis. V was clipped by 3 bases and J by 4 bases; unmatched bases: 10. The CDR3 consists of 17 residues. Germline V gene sequence: CDR1 SGHDT, CDR2 YYEEEE. The protocol was immunoSEQ multiplex PCR, while the TCRdb copy is restricted to in-frame clones and leaves out a portion. This table holds about 24,000 clones, around four fifths found once. This chain connects TRBV5-6 to TRBJ2-1, with 10 bases fitting TRBD2. This receptor was taken from a female donor in good health, enrolled as a control in a pregnancy study. The sequenced sample was CD8+ T cells from peripheral blood mononuclear cells, obtained in the first trimester of pregnancy. The CDR3 coding sequence is TGTGCCAGCAGCTCTCCACTAGCGGGGACGATTTACAATGAGCAGTTCTTC. Amino acids: CASSSPLAGTIYNEQFF.